One T cell receptor (beta chain) is described in this entry. Being one base from a much bigger clone, this may be a read error. Treatment defined: around 19 received Ad26.COV2.S at low or high dose, single or two shots; roughly five received placebo; per-sample allocation not given. Day 63 following the first vaccine or placebo injection was when the samples were taken. This sample stems from a study of Ad26.COV2.S vaccination and SARS-CoV-2 variants. Libraries were prepared by immunoSEQ multiplex PCR; TCRdb keeps only in-frame clonotypes and omits some of them. The table has about 350,000 clones, around 84% seen once. The source is a person aged 18 to 65 who received the Ad26.COV2.S COVID-19 vaccine or a placebo. The specimen was peripheral blood, collected in a trial of Ad26.COV2.S vaccine versus placebo.

The CDR3 nucleotides are TGTGCCAGCAGTGAAGGCGGGAGCTCCTACAATGAGCAGTTCTTC. This encodes CASSEGGSSYNEQFF. The chain uses TRBV25-1 and TRBJ2-1; 7 bases are shared with TRBD2. Germline V lookup: CDR1 MGHDK, CDR2 SYGVNS. The trim removed 2 bases at V and 0 bases at J, leaving 1 base unmatched. The CDR3 has 15 residues.